This is a list of T cell receptor beta chains from one sample in a study of blood T cell repertoires in COVID-19. TCRdb keeps only in-frame clones here, not all; method: immunoSEQ multiplex PCR. The sample lists 140,000 to 150,000 clones, roughly four fifths seen once, with approximately 8.4% in the top ten. Sequenced sample: peripheral blood. These receptors originate from a human donor with acute or convalescent COVID-19. The donor label of this sample is uncertain. Both conserved end residues are part of each CDR3.

j_call,v_call,cdr3_aa
TRBJ1-1,TRBV2,CASSEPQGSEAFF
TRBJ2-1,TRBV12-3/TRBV12-4,CASRILGANEQFF
TRBJ1-1,TRBV19,CASSIPRRNTEAFF
TRBJ1-6,TRBV9,CASSLGTGSPLHF
TRBJ1-1,TRBV30,CAWSSTGLHTEAFF
TRBJ1-4,TRBV10-1,CASSDGGGRGKLFF
TRBJ2-3,TRBV19,CASSTGQGTDTQYF
TRBJ2-7,TRBV30,CALRRGSTYEQYF
TRBJ2-2,TRBV24-1,CATSDLHTGELFF
TRBJ1-2,TRBV19,CASSTGRGTGRLPFYGYTF
TRBJ1-1,TRBV6-5,CATNPLTGGPEAFF
TRBJ1-1,TRBV19,CASRKLDGTFF
TRBJ1-5,TRBV25-1,CASSKGGYDQPQHF
TRBJ1-2,TRBV5-1,CASSFDDTYGYTF
TRBJ2-5,TRBV27,CASSWADQETQYF
TRBJ1-1,TRBV5-4,CASRLGGLNTEAFF
TRBJ2-1,TRBV5-6,CASSRTVDNEQFF
TRBJ1-5,TRBV30,CAWSPTSYQPQHF
TRBJ1-1,TRBV11-2,CASSLGRAGGTEAFF
TRBJ1-5,TRBV5-1,CASSPGQGRQPQHF
TRBJ2-5,TRBV7-8,CASSPRGGSGETQYF
TRBJ1-5,TRBV19,CASSSVGTGGQPQHF
TRBJ2-3,TRBV12-3/TRBV12-4,CASSPRGTDTQYF
TRBJ1-3,TRBV10-3,CAISKQALSSGNTIYF
TRBJ1-1,TRBV30,CAWSPTPLGRRNTEAFF
TRBJ1-2,TRBV14,CASSLTGRDGYTF
TRBJ2-1,TRBV6-5,CASSPLAGGHNEQFF
TRBJ2-1,TRBV12-3/TRBV12-4,CASRTSDNEQFF
TRBJ1-5,TRBV6-1,CASSEWGGDQPQHF
TRBJ1-5,TRBV10-3,CAISGYGENQPQHF
TRBJ1-1,TRBV27,CASKFRPRHTEAFF
TRBJ2-3,TRBV19,CASSTLAGAEDTQYF
TRBJ1-3,TRBV11-2,CASSLEGGNTIYF
TRBJ2-4,TRBV6-1,CASSEGGQGKNIQYF
TRBJ2-3,TRBV30,CAWSPGLAGADTQYF
TRBJ1-5,TRBV18,CASSADRADQPQHF
TRBJ1-5,TRBV19,CASSLRDRNQPQHF
TRBJ1-5,TRBV4-1,CASSQGRLTGGSNQPQHF
TRBJ1-4,TRBV7-8,CASSLRTEREKLFF
TRBJ1-4,TRBV24-1,CATSGGHTANEKLFF
TRBJ1-1,TRBV7-2,CASSLKWGGAEAFF
TRBJ2-7,TRBV5-4,CASSSDGTGSYEQYF
TRBJ1-4,TRBV5-1,CASSLVGDRNEKLFF
TRBJ2-5,TRBV27,CASSSGALRETQYF
TRBJ1-1,TRBV4-1,CASSQGVLGRKMNTEAFF
TRBJ2-2,TRBV27,CASSLRGGTNTGELFF
TRBJ2-3,TRBV4-1,CASSQTSGGRDTQYF
TRBJ1-1,TRBV7-9,CASSLRTGDTEAFF
TRBJ2-2,TRBV5-1,CASWNTGTGNTGELFF
TRBJ1-2,TRBV2,CASTRRGTDYYGYTF
TRBJ2-1,TRBV19,CASSIAGTTSEQFF
TRBJ1-1,TRBV5-1,CASSPPGGSEAFF
TRBJ2-7,TRBV3-1/TRBV3-2,CASSHIGGHIYEQYF
TRBJ2-2,TRBV5-4,CASSWGQGTGELFF
TRBJ1-3,TRBV19,CASFYGRYGNTIYF